This T cell receptor (beta chain) was found in a study of T cell repertoires in cytomegalovirus infection. Turning to the study itself: Indications came from public TCR beta signatures; they pointed to CMV infection and to a matching HLA type. Overall study findings and caveats: The study found HLA-C-restricted CMV-specific TCR beta clonotypes dominating the ex vivo response. Carriers of CMV plus the relevant HLA were identified by cumulative public TCR beta family frequency.

With respect to this clonotype: Its antigen is still unknown.

TCRdb re-called the reads with MiXCR, one entry per CDR3 protein. The table records roughly 990,000 distinct CDR3 sequences, 30% to 40% of them present only once. Looked up from germline, CDR1 is MNHEY and CDR2 is SVGAGI. V gave up 0 bases and J gave up 5 bases, with 10 bases separating them. CDR3 length: 14 amino acids. This TCR came from a human donor in good health (CMV status not recorded). Some clones in this sample may be carry-over from other donors' samples. The chain joins TRBV6-5 to TRBJ1-1, with unresolved D. Sequences were derived from cultured CD8+ T cells from PBMCs, sampled from culture after CMV antigen stimulation. The CDR3 DNA sequence: TGTGCCAGCAGTTACTCGAAATATGGGACTGAAGCTTTCTTT. Amino acid sequence: CASSYSKYGTEAFF.